The 26 T cell receptor beta chains below all came from one sample that was sequenced in a study of shared T cell receptors in the human thymus. Libraries were prepared by immunoSEQ multiplex PCR; TCRdb keeps only in-frame clonotypes and omits some of them. The sample records roughly 560,000 clones, more than 75% being singletons. The sample was also linked to a second study, of human thymus T cells.

Material for sequencing was thymocytes. The receptors come from a boy younger than two with a congenital heart defect.

This rearrangement joins TRBV19 to TRBJ2-3; weak D call: TRBD2 (6 bases). Germline values: CDR1 LNHDA, CDR2 SQIVND (reference sequence). V lost 4 bases, J lost 5 bases, and 13 bases lay in between. The CDR3 runs to 14 residues. The CDR3 DNA sequence: TGTGCCAGTAGTAACCCCCGACTAGGAGATACGCAGTATTTT. This sequence encodes CASSNPRLGDTQYF.

This rearrangement joins TRBV30 to TRBJ2-1; 9 nucleotides align to TRBD2. The CDR3 sequence is 15 residues long. Germline CDR1 GTSNPN, CDR2 SVGIG (reference sequence). The V and J ends lost 2 bases and 7 bases, in that order; junction bases with no gene match: 9. The CDR3, as DNA: TGTGCCTGGAGTCCTTTAGCGGGAGTGAGGAATGAGCAGTTCTTC. As protein: CAWSPLAGVRNEQFF.

This chain joins TRBV4-1 and TRBJ1-5, with 7 bases aligning to TRBD1. The J segment lost 7 bases and the V segment lost 2 bases, leaving 17 bases of the junction unmatched. Germline lookup yields CDR1 MGHRA and CDR2 YSYEKL. CDR3 length equals 18 residues. The CDR3 sequence is CASSQSLLGTANHQPQHF. The DNA for the CDR3 is TGCGCCAGCAGCCAATCTTTGTTGGGGACAGCTAATCACCAGCCCCAGCATTTT.

This clone was counted a single time. The chain is built from TRBV7-8 and TRBJ2-1; D perhaps matches TRBD2 (6 bases). CDR1 is SGHVS, CDR2 FQNEAQ, per germline. V lost 1 base, J lost 9 bases, and 10 bases lay in between. The CDR3 totals 13 residues. The CDR3 here is CASSLGTEGEQFF. For the CDR3, the DNA is TGTGCCAGCAGCTTAGGTACGGAGGGTGAGCAGTTCTTC.

The rearrangement uses TRBV5-1 and TRBJ2-7, with 11 positions matching TRBD2. The CDR3 is 16 residues long. Germline values: CDR1 SGHRS, CDR2 YFSETQ. Trimming took 0 bases from V and 3 from J; bases not matched to a gene: 5. In nucleotides, the CDR3 is TGCGCCAGCAGCTTGGCTAGCGGGAGGAAATTCTACGAGCAGTACTTC. This codes for CASSLASGRKFYEQYF.

The rearrangement links TRBV13 to TRBJ2-7, with 11 positions matching TRBD2. Trimming at V came to 1 base and at J to 5 bases, leaving 7 bases not matched to a gene. The germline gives CDR1 PRHDT, CDR2 FYEKMQ (reference sequence). The CDR3 length is 16 residues. CDR3 bases: TGTGCCAGCAGCTTAGTACTAGCGGGAGCCTACCACGAGCAGTACTTC. Its protein is CASSLVLAGAYHEQYF.

This clone was detected a few times. The V and J genes are TRBV28 and TRBJ1-5; 7 bases align to TRBD1. This CDR3 contains 18 residues. Germline CDR1 MDHEN, CDR2 SYDVKM. The V segment lost 5 bases and the J segment 4 bases; nucleotides outside the gene matches: 17. In DNA, the CDR3 is TGTGCCAGCAGTAGGACAGGCGACCTGCGTTACGCTAATCAGCCCCAGCATTTT. Translated: CASSRTGDLRYANQPQHF.

J is TRBJ2-2 and V is TRBV4-3; 8 bases are shared with TRBD2. The V segment lost 5 bases and the J segment 7 bases; nucleotides outside the gene matches: 3. Looked up from germline, CDR1 is LGHNA and CDR2 is YSLEER. The CDR3 spans 13 residues. Here the CDR3 DNA reads TGCGCCAGCAGCTCTCTAGCGGGCGGGGAGCTGTTTTTT. Its protein product is CASSSLAGGELFF.

The genes are TRBV5-1 and TRBJ2-1; a possible D gene is TRBD2 (6 bases). V was pared by 0 bases and J by 0 bases, with 13 bases between. This CDR3 has 17 amino acids. CDR1 and CDR2 (germline): SGHRS, YFSETQ. The CDR3 protein is CASSLGGGTRSYNEQFF. The DNA of the CDR3 is TGCGCCAGCAGCTTGGGGGGCGGGACCCGCTCCTACAATGAGCAGTTCTTC.

The V call is TRBV2, the J call TRBJ2-7, with 14 bases aligning to TRBD2. With V trimmed by 1 base and J by 2 bases, 7 bases remained unmatched. The CDR3 loop spans 18 amino acids. In germline, CDR1 is SNHLY, CDR2 FYNNEI. The CDR3 spells CASSEGGLAGVPTYEQYF. CDR3 nucleotide sequence: TGTGCCAGCAGTGAAGGGGGACTAGCGGGAGTACCAACCTACGAGCAGTACTTC. Based on the CDR3 plus reference TRBV2 and TRBJ2-7, the full variable domain is EPEVTQTPSHQVTQMGQEVILRCVPISNHLYFYWYRQILGQKVEFLVSFYNNEISEKSEIFDDQFSVERPDGSNFTLKIRSTKLEDSAMYFCASSEGGLAGVPTYEQYFGPGTRLTVT.

The chain uses TRBV5-4 and TRBJ2-5; 9 nucleotides align to TRBD2. CDR1 and CDR2 (germline): SGHNT, YYREEE (reference sequence). The V gene end was trimmed by 4 bases and the J gene end by 5 bases; junction bases not matched to a gene: 18. This CDR3 is built from 18 residues. The CDR3 DNA follows: TGTGCCAGCAGCCAAGTGGGGGGCGAGCGGGAGGCCGCGGAGACCCAGTACTTC. Its translation is CASSQVGGEREAAETQYF.

This clone has just one count. CDR3 in amino acids: CASSPSQGDNEQFF. The CDR3 DNA sequence: TGTGCCAGCAGCCCGAGCCAAGGGGACAATGAGCAGTTCTTC. The V and J genes are TRBV9 and TRBJ2-1, with D possibly TRBD1 on 5 matching bases. Between the trimmed V and J ends, which lost 4 bases and 5 bases, there was a span of 13 bases. The CDR3 is 14 amino acids. Germline CDR1 and CDR2: SGDLS and YYNGEE.

This clone was counted only a few times. V usage is TRBV4-2 and J usage is TRBJ2-7, with 9 bases lining up with TRBD2. This CDR3 contains 17 residues. Trimming cost V 5 bases and J 7 bases; bases outside gene matches: 18. Germline values: CDR1 LGHNA, CDR2 YNFKEQ. The CDR3, as DNA: TGTGCCAGCAGCGCCGCCTATGGGCGGGAGGGCGCGGATGAGCAGTACTTC. Protein sequence: CASSAAYGREGADEQYF.

The chain links TRBV2 to TRBJ1-3; D not resolved. Trimming took off 6 bases at V and 0 bases at J, with 15 bases between the two ends. The CDR3 is 16 amino acids. CDR1 SNHLY and CDR2 FYNNEI come from the germline V gene. CDR3 amino acids: CASRFGTIPSGNTIYF. The CDR3 nucleotides read TGTGCCAGCAGGTTTGGCACTATCCCCTCTGGAAACACCATATATTTT.

This chain uses TRBV5-5 with TRBJ2-7; D perhaps matches TRBD2 (6 bases). The CDR3 length is 13 residues. V lost 4 bases and J 6 bases, leaving 14 bases between the germline ends. CDR1 is SGHKS, CDR2 YYEKEE, per germline (reference sequence). The chain's CDR3 is CASSPGSPCEQYF. CDR3 in DNA: TGTGCCAGCAGCCCCGGGAGTCCTTGCGAGCAGTACTTC.

The sample holds one count of this clone. This rearrangement joins TRBV7-8 to TRBJ2-7; the D gene is possibly TRBD2 (6 bases). V gave up 5 bases and J gave up 3 bases, with 11 bases separating them. Germline V gives CDR1 SGHVS, CDR2 FQNEAQ. The CDR3 is 13 residues long. CDR3 loop: CASSPSVDYEQYF. The CDR3, as DNA: TGTGCCAGCAGCCCTAGCGTAGACTACGAGCAGTACTTC.

In DNA, the CDR3 is TGCGCCAGCAGCCAATTTCTAGCGGGAGGGGACGATGAGCAGTTCTTC. Translated: CASSQFLAGGDDEQFF. V is TRBV4-3 and J is TRBJ2-1, with 12 bases fitting TRBD2. Germline trimming cut 2 bases from V and 8 bases from J; bases unmatched to any gene: 7. Germline-derived CDR1 and CDR2 are LGHNA and YSLEER. The CDR3 is made up of 16 amino acids.

The rearrangement links TRBV5-1 to TRBJ2-7; 11 bases agree with TRBD2. The germline V gene has CDR1 SGHRS and CDR2 YFSETQ. With V trimmed by 4 bases and J by 1 base, 4 bases remained unmatched. This CDR3 is 15 amino acids long. The chain's CDR3 is CASSGGLAASYEQYF. DNA of the CDR3: TGCGCCAGCAGCGGGGGACTAGCGGCTTCCTACGAGCAGTACTTC. Using reference TRBV5-1 and TRBJ2-7 for the parts outside the CDR3, the full variable domain is KAGVTQTPRYLIKTRGQQVTLSCSPISGHRSVSWYQQTPGQGLQFLFEYFSETQRNKGNFPGRFSGRQFSNSRSEMNVSTLELGDSALYLCASSGGLAASYEQYFGPGTRLTVT.

The V call is TRBV7-9, the J call TRBJ2-7; TRBD2 matches at 8 bases. V was pared by 5 bases and J by 2 bases, with 11 bases of the junction left unmatched. Germline V CDR1 and CDR2: SEHNR, FQNEAQ (reference sequence). The CDR3 covers 16 residues. DNA of the CDR3: TGTGCCAGCAGCCCAACCCTGCGGGAGGTCCCCTACGAGCAGTACTTC. As protein: CASSPTLREVPYEQYF.

The V and J genes are TRBV12-2 and TRBJ2-1; the table's D call, TRBD1, has no DNA check behind it. TRBV12-2 has pseudogene status. This CDR3 comprises 15 residues. DNA of the CDR3: TGTGCAAGTCGCTTGACAGGGGGCTGTCTAGGTGAGCAGTTCTTC. This sequence encodes CASRLTGGCLGEQFF.

The chain links TRBV6-4 to TRBJ2-5, with 7 bases aligning to TRBD2. The CDR3 runs 14 residues. Unmatched junction bases numbered 6, after V lost 3 bases and J lost 5 bases. Germline V lookup: CDR1 MRHNA, CDR2 SNTAGT. Here the CDR3 DNA reads TGTGCCAGCAGTGAACTAGCCGGGGGGGAGACCCAGTACTTC. This codes for CASSELAGGETQYF.

V and J are TRBV10-3 and TRBJ1-1, with D possibly TRBD1 on 5 matching bases. CDR3 length equals 12 residues. CDR1 ENHRY and CDR2 SYGVKD come from the germline V gene. With 4 bases removed from V and 10 bases from J, the gap between germline ends came to 13 bases. CDR3 bases: TGTGCCATCAGTGTTTTATATGGGGCAGCTTTCTTT. It is translated as CAISVLYGAAFF.

The chain joins TRBV11-2 to TRBJ2-7; unclear D gene. Germline V gives CDR1 SGHAT, CDR2 FQNNGV. V gave up 5 bases and J gave up 5 bases, with 7 bases separating them. This CDR3 has 11 residues. DNA for the CDR3: TGTGCCAGCAGCCCCCGGGACGAGCAGTACTTC. It translates to CASSPRDEQYF.

The chain combines TRBV21-1 with TRBJ1-4; the D call in the table, TRBD1, was not verified against the DNA. TRBV21-1 is termed a pseudogene. The CDR3 spans 18 residues. In DNA, the CDR3 is TGTGCCAGCAGCAAACGCCGGGACAGGGTTTGGGGTGGTGAAAAACTGTTTTTT. This encodes CASSKRRDRVWGGEKLFF.

This clone was seen a few times. V usage is TRBV15 and J usage is TRBJ1-6, with D tentatively TRBD1 (5 bases). Germline V lookup: CDR1 LNHNV, CDR2 YYDKDF (reference sequence). V gave up 3 bases and J gave up 6 bases, with 15 bases separating them. This CDR3 has 16 residues. The CDR3 region is CATSRCTAGRNSPLHF. Written as DNA, the CDR3 is TGTGCCACCAGCAGGTGTACGGCGGGACGTAATTCACCCCTCCACTTT.

The J gene is TRBJ1-5, the V gene TRBV10-1; 7 bases agree with TRBD1. V dropped 5 bases and J dropped 0; count of bases not matched to a gene: 7. Germline V gene lookup returns CDR1 WNHNN and CDR2 SYGVQD (reference sequence). The CDR3 runs to 16 residues. This chain's CDR3 is CASSLLDRVSNQPQHF. The DNA of the CDR3 is TGCGCCAGCAGTTTACTCGACAGGGTTAGCAATCAGCCCCAGCATTTT.